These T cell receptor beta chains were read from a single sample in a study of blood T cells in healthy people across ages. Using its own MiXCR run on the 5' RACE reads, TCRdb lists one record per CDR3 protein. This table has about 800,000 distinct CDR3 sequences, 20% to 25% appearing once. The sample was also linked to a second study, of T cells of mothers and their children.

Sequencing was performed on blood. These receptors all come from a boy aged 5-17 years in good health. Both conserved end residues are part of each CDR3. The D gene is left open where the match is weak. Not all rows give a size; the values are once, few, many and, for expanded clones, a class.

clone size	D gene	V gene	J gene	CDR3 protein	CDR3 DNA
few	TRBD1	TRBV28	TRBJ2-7	CASSVDRTPYEQYF	TGTGCCAGCAGTGTGGACAGGACCCCCTACGAGCAGTACTTC
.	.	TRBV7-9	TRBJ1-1	CASSFREMGTEAFF	TGTGCCAGCAGCTTCCGGGAGATGGGGACTGAAGCTTTCTTT
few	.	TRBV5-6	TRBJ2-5	CASSLVAAMETQYF	TGTGCCAGCAGCTTGGTTGCGGCAATGGAGACCCAGTACTTC
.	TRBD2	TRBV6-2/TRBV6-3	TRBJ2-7	CASRQGTSGSYEQYF	TGTGCCAGCAGACAAGGGACTAGCGGGAGCTACGAGCAGTACTTC
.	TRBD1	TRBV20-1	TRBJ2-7	CSATLRGPRYEQYF	TGCAGTGCTACGCTCAGGGGGCCGCGATACGAGCAGTACTTC
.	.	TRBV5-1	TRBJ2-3	CASSTAPVDTQYF	TGCGCCAGCAGCACCGCACCGGTTGATACGCAGTATTTT
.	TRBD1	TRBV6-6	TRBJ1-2	CASSPQDRASYTF	TGTGCCAGCAGCCCGCAGGACAGGGCTAGCTACACCTTC
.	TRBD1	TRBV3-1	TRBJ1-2	CASSQAGTGGEPGYTF	TGTGCCAGCAGCCAAGCCGGGACAGGGGGTGAGCCTGGCTACACCTTC
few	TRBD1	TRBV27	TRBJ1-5	CASRMTGVSNQPQHF	TGTGCCAGCAGGATGACAGGGGTTAGCAATCAGCCCCAGCATTTT
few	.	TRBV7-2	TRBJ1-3	CASSYRTDVSGNTIYF	TGTGCCAGCAGCTACAGGACAGACGTCTCTGGAAACACCATATATTTT
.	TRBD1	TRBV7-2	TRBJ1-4	CASSYSWGGTATNEKLLF	TGTGCCAGCAGCTACAGTTGGGGCGGGACAGCAACTAATGAAAAACTGCTTTTT
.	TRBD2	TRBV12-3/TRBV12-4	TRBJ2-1	CASRARGGLAGNNEQFF	TGTGCCAGCAGGGCCAGGGGGGGACTAGCGGGAAACAATGAGCAGTTCTTC
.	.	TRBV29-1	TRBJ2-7	CSVTGTLTYEQYF	TGCAGCGTTACAGGGACCCTAACCTACGAGCAGTACTTC
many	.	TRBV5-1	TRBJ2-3	CASSLEDTQYF	TGCGCCAGCAGCTTGGAAGATACGCAGTATTTT
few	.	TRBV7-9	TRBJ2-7	CASSLAQAKPLEQYF	TGTGCCAGCAGCTTAGCGCAGGCAAAACCTTTGGAGCAGTACTTC
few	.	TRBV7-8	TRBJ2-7	CASSSTEFPYEQYF	TGTGCCAGCAGCTCGACTGAGTTCCCCTACGAGCAGTACTTC
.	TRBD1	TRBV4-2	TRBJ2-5	CASSQGRTGGLGTQYF	TGTGCCAGCAGCCAAGGGAGGACAGGGGGATTAGGGACCCAGTACTTC
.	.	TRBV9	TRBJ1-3	CASSAGTGNTIYF	TGTGCCAGCAGTGCTGGGACTGGAAACACCATATATTTT
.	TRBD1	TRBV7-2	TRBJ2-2	CASSLALGTGKYTGELFF	TGTGCCAGCAGCTTAGCGCTGGGGACAGGGAAATATACCGGGGAGCTGTTTTTT
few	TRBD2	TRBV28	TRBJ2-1	CASSTRVAGDFRLYEQFF	TGTGCCAGCAGTACCCGGGTAGCGGGGGATTTCAGACTTTATGAGCAGTTCTTC
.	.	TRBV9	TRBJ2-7	CASSGGDEQYF	TGTGCCAGCAGCGGGGGCGACGAGCAGTACTTC
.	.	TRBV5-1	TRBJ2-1	CASSLAPTNSYNEQFF	TGCGCCAGCAGCTTGGCACCTACGAACTCCTACAATGAGCAGTTCTTC
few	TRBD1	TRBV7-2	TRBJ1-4	CASSGPGQGLEKLFF	TGTGCCAGCAGCGGGCCGGGACAGGGTCTTGAAAAACTGTTTTTT
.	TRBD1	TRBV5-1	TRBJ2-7	CASSSQAGGYEQYF	TGCGCCAGCAGCTCACAGGCAGGGGGTTACGAGCAGTACTTC
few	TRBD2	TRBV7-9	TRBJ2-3	CASSPLAAKHSTDTQYF	TGTGCCAGCAGCCCACTAGCGGCTAAACATAGCACAGATACGCAGTATTTT